This T cell receptor beta chain was captured in a study of blood T cells in healthy people across ages. Across the study: Per every two T cells, about one barcoded beta molecule was captured by template switching. Study-wide points: Leaving the PBMCs unsorted stopped any conclusive comparison of naive versus antigen-experienced cells.

The donors, all healthy, were Caucasians living in Russia, aged about 6 to 100. In regard to this clonotype: Its antigen is as yet unknown.

Combining a sample-barcoded 5' primer with a J-beta primer mix, a second PCR ran for about 7 to 11 cycles. Every sample produced at least 2.5 million CDR3-containing paired-end reads. TCRdb processed the 5' RACE reads anew with MiXCR; each CDR3 protein has one entry. The sample records about 640,000 distinct CDR3 sequences, over 40% being singletons. Per the germline V gene, CDR1 is MRHNA and CDR2 is SNTAGT. V was clipped by 0 bases and J by 7 bases, with 10 bases between them. There are 15 residues in the CDR3. The sample was blood. The sequence was collected from a man at least 80 years old in good health. The chain combines TRBV6-4 with TRBJ1-6, with D uncertain. The CDR3 here is CASSDSPASNSPLHF. The CDR3 bases are TGTGCCAGCAGTGACTCACCGGCGTCAAATTCACCCCTCCACTTT.